Below, one TCR beta chain is given with its context. This specimen comes from a study of blood T cell repertoires in COVID-19. Turning to the study itself: The study drew acute and convalescent COVID-19 samples from the United States, Italy and Spain. PBMCs, B-cell-depleted T cells, or T cells provided the cDNA or gDNA that made up the material.

In the original analysis: Using reference gene primer amplification, nucleated cell counts were estimated. Sequenced by immunoSEQ multiplex PCR; TCRdb stores in-frame clones only, minus some. From that table come the V and J calls and clone size; the DNA was used to work out D and trimming. The top ten hold around 5.2% of the sample, which has 45,000 to 55,000 clones, approximately 87% seen once. The CDR3 sequence is 14 residues long. From germline, CDR1 is LNHNV and CDR2 YYDKDF (reference sequence). V dropped 2 bases and J dropped 1 base, with 8 bases sitting between them. Sequencing used peripheral blood. The chain has TRBV15 and TRBJ1-1, with unresolved D. This receptor was taken from a human donor in a cohort sampled during active COVID-19. The CDR3 spells CATSRPTRNTEAFF. Here the CDR3 DNA reads TGTGCCACCAGCAGACCCACCAGGAACACTGAAGCTTTCTTT.